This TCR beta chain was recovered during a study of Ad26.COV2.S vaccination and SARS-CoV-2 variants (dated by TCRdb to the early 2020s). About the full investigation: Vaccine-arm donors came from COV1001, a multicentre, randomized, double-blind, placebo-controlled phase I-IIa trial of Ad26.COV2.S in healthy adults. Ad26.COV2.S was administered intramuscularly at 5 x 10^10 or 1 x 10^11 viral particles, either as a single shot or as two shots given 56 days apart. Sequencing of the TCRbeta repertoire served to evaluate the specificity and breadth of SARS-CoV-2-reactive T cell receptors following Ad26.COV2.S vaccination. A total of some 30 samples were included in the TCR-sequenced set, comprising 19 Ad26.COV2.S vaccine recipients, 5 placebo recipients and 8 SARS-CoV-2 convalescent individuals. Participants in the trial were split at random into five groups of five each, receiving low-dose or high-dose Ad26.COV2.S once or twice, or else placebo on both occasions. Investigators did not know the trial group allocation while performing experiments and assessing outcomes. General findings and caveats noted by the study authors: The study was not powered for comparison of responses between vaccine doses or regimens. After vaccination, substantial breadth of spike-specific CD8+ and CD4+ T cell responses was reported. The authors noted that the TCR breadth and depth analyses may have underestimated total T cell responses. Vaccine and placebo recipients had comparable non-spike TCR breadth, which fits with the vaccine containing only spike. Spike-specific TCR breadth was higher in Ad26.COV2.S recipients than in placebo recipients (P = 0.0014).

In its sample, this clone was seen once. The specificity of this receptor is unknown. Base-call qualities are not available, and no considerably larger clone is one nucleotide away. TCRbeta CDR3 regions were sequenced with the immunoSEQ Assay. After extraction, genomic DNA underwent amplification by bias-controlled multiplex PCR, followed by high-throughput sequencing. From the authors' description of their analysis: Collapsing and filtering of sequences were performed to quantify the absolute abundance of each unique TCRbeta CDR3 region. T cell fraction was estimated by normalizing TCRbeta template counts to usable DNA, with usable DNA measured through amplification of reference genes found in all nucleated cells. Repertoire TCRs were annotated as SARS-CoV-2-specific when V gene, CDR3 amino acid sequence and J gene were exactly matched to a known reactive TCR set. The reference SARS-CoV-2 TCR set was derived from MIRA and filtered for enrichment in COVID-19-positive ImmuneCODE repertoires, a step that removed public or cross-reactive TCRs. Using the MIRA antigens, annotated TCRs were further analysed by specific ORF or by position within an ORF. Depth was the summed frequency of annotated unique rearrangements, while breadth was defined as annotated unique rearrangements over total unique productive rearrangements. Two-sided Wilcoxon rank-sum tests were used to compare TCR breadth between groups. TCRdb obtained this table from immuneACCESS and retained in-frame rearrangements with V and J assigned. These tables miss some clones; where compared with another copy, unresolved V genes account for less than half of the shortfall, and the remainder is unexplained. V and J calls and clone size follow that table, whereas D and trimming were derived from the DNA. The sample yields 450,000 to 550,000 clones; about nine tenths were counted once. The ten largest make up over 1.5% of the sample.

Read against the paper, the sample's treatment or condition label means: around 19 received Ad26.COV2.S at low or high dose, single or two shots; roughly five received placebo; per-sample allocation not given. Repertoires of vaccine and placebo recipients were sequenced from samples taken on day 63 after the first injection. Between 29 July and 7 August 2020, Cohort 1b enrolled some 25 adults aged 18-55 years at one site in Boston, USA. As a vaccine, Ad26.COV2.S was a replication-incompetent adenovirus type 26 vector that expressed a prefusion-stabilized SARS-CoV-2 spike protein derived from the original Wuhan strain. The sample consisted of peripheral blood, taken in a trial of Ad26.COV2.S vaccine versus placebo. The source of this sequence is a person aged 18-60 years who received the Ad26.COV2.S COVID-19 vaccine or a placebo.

The CDR3 corresponds to CASSPGQPLTDTQYF. The DNA sequence is as follows: TGTGCCAGCAGCCCGGGACAGCCCCTCACAGATACGCAGTATTTT. The chain is made from TRBV7-6 and TRBJ2-3; 7 junctional bases match TRBD1. The CDR3 spans 15 residues, from the cysteine through the phenylalanine. Left in the record is the CDR3 DNA by itself, 45 bases read in frame from the first base. The germline V gene specifies SGHVS as CDR1 and FNYEAQ as CDR2. For this chain, trimming is 5 bases at the V end and 2 bases at the J end, and the number of junction bases without a gene match is 7.